These T cell receptor beta chains were read from a single sample in a study of blood T cell repertoires in COVID-19. TCRdb's table, derived via immunoSEQ multiplex PCR, lists solely in-frame clones and lacks some. Here the sample spans approximately 76,000 clones, approximately 80% being singletons. Sequenced material: peripheral blood. These receptors were taken from a man aged 50-59 years with acute or convalescent COVID-19. Each CDR3 is given with its conserved first and last residue. Each record gives: J gene, D gene, clone size, V gene, CDR3 protein, CDR3 DNA. D genes are given only for firm matches. Some rows mark clone size as missing; the rest say once, few, many or name a class of expanded clone.

>TRBJ2-2|-|-|TRBV2
CASSADSAGELFF
TGTGCCAGCAGTGCGGACTCGGCCGGGGAGCTGTTTTTT
>TRBJ2-2|-|-|TRBV7-2
CASSHPGHGGELFF
TGTGCCAGCAGCCACCCGGGACACGGCGGGGAGCTGTTTTTT
>TRBJ1-2|TRBD1|-|TRBV7-9
CASSGALGTGNNGYTF
TGTGCCAGCAGCGGGGCACTCGGGACAGGGAACAATGGCTACACCTTC
>TRBJ1-1|TRBD1|few|TRBV6-2/TRBV6-3
CASSQRTGGEAFF
TGTGCCAGCAGTCAGAGGACAGGGGGCGAAGCTTTCTTT
>TRBJ2-7|-|-|TRBV28
CASKTSLRAPSYEQYF
TGTGCCAGCAAAACCTCCCTCAGGGCCCCCTCCTACGAGCAGTACTTC
>TRBJ1-2|TRBD1|-|TRBV9
CASSTGGVYGYTF
TGTGCCAGCAGCACAGGGGGCGTCTATGGCTACACCTTC
>TRBJ2-7|-|-|TRBV3-1/TRBV3-2
CASSFEGGRVSYEQYF
TGTGCCAGCAGCTTCGAGGGAGGCAGGGTTAGCTACGAGCAGTACTTC
>TRBJ1-1|TRBD1|-|TRBV12-5
CASGFNLQGRMNTEAFF
TGTGCTAGTGGTTTCAACCTACAGGGGCGGATGAACACTGAAGCTTTCTTT
>TRBJ1-1|-|-|TRBV21-1
CASSKARKSPGNTEAFF
TGTGCCAGCAGCAAAGCGCGTAAGAGCCCGGGGAACACTGAAGCTTTCTTT
>TRBJ1-2|-|-|TRBV6-1
CASSEALRTVYGYTF
TGTGCCAGCAGTGAAGCTCTCCGGACAGTCTATGGCTACACCTTC
>TRBJ1-6|-|-|TRBV6-5
CASRFGQGLSTLHF
TGTGCCAGCAGGTTCGGTCAGGGTTTGTCGACCCTCCACTTT
>TRBJ1-1|TRBD1|-|TRBV6-2/TRBV6-3
CASSYTRGRMNTEAFF
TGTGCCAGCAGTTACACCAGGGGGCGCATGAACACTGAAGCTTTCTTT
>TRBJ2-2|-|-|TRBV19
CASSIFSTGELFF
TGTGCCAGTAGTATATTCTCGACCGGGGAGCTGTTTTTT
>TRBJ1-1|-|-|TRBV7-9
CASSSFTEAFF
TGTGCCAGCAGCTCGTTCACTGAAGCTTTCTTT
>TRBJ1-2|-|-|TRBV28
CASSLSGGQGNGYTF
TGTGCCAGCAGTTTATCTGGTGGGCAGGGTAATGGCTACACCTTC
>TRBJ1-1|-|-|TRBV5-4
CASSSSWSTEAFF
TGTGCCAGCAGCTCGTCCTGGAGCACTGAAGCTTTCTTT
>TRBJ1-5|-|once|TRBV6-5
CATRGLGDQPQHF
TGTGCCACCCGGGGTTTGGGAGATCAGCCCCAGCATTTT
>TRBJ1-5|-|-|TRBV20-1
CSASGKIGDNQPQHF
TGCAGTGCTAGTGGTAAGATAGGAGACAATCAGCCCCAGCATTTT
>TRBJ2-5|-|-|TRBV18
CASSPIRGAGETQYF
TGTGCCAGCTCACCAATTAGGGGCGCAGGGGAGACCCAGTACTTC
>TRBJ2-5|TRBD1|-|TRBV5-5
CASSLWAGGGETQYF
TGTGCCAGCAGCTTGTGGGCAGGGGGCGGGGAGACCCAGTACTTC
>TRBJ1-2|-|-|TRBV27
CASSLTPGPPRGNGYTF
TGTGCCAGCAGTTTAACCCCGGGACCCCCGAGGGGGAATGGCTACACCTTC
>TRBJ1-3|-|-|TRBV6-6
CASSYSGRASGNTIYF
TGTGCCAGCAGTTACTCGGGCAGGGCCTCTGGAAACACCATATATTTT
>TRBJ2-2|TRBD1|-|TRBV18
CASSPFIGQGASGELFF
TGTGCCAGCTCACCATTTATCGGACAGGGGGCCTCCGGGGAGCTGTTTTTT
>TRBJ2-1|-|few|TRBV5-5
CASSPNTNPSNEQFF
TGTGCCAGCAGCCCGAACACCAACCCTTCCAATGAGCAGTTCTTC
>TRBJ2-3|TRBD2|-|TRBV9
CASSVGVAGMVDTQYF
TGTGCCAGCAGCGTAGGAGTAGCGGGGATGGTGGATACGCAGTATTTT
>TRBJ2-2|TRBD2|once|TRBV15
CATSSYGAGVTGELFF
TGTGCCACCAGCAGTTATGGGGCGGGAGTCACCGGGGAGCTGTTTTTT